The clone carrying this TCR beta chain was detected a few times. Antigen unknown. The data stem from a study of T cell responses to AZD1222 COVID-19 vaccine. Overall study findings and caveats: Two AZD1222 doses significantly raised spike-specific TCR breadth and depth over controls. Females made up more of the donors, who were largely white British, and clonal diversity may have come out too low.

Trimming removed 1 base at V and 9 bases at J, with 16 bases between. Germline V gene sequence: CDR1 MGHRA, CDR2 YSYEKL. The CDR3 is 16 amino acids. The assay was immunoSEQ multiplex PCR, and TCRdb's table has in-frame clones only and misses some. Found here are some 81,000 clones, approximately 86% of them singletons; the top ten hold 4.5% to 7%. V and J are TRBV4-1 and TRBJ1-6; D is undetermined. The source of this sequence is an adult who received the AZD1222 COVID-19 vaccine. The sequencing here drew on peripheral blood, taken 28 days after the second AZD1222 dose. The chain's CDR3 is CASSQARTGLGSPLHF. The DNA of the CDR3 is TGCGCCAGCAGCCAAGCCCGGACGGGTTTAGGTTCACCCCTCCACTTT.